These 19 T cell receptor beta chains originate from one sample sequenced in a study of control samples from healthy donors and cancer patients. Measured with immunoSEQ multiplex PCR; TCRdb has only the in-frame clones, and not every one. The sample has about 100,000 clones, over 75% seen once. What was sequenced was blood. Receptors originate from a woman aged 50 to 65 in good health.

The rearrangement uses TRBV11-2 and TRBJ2-3; D not certain. The germline CDR1 and CDR2 sequences are SGHAT and FQNNGV. The CDR3 covers 11 residues. V dropped 2 bases and J dropped 5 bases, with 2 bases sitting between them. The CDR3 DNA sequence: TGTGCCAGCAGCTTACAAGATACGCAGTATTTT. Its protein product is CASSLQDTQYF.

CDR3 DNA sequence: TGTGCCAGCGTGGGACTCAGTACGGATACGCAGTATTTT. It codes for CASVGLSTDTQYF. The rearrangement links TRBV2 to TRBJ2-3; weak D call: TRBD2 (6 bases). V gave up 8 bases and J gave up 6 bases, with 15 bases separating them. The CDR3 loop spans 13 amino acids. CDR1 is SNHLY and CDR2 is FYNNEI in the germline V gene.

The chain has TRBV19 and TRBJ2-6; TRBD1 matches 7 bases. This CDR3 has 15 residues. The germline gives CDR1 LNHDA, CDR2 SQIVND (reference sequence). The V segment lost 7 bases and the J segment 0 bases; nucleotides outside the gene matches: 3. The CDR3 coding sequence is TGTGCCAGTACGACAGGGACCTCTGGGGCCAACGTCCTGACTTTC. It codes for CASTTGTSGANVLTF.

The genes are TRBV30 and TRBJ2-3; 9 nucleotides line up with TRBD2. After removal of 0 bases from V and 1 base from J, the junction contained 5 bases not matched to a gene. Looked up from germline, CDR1 is GTSNPN and CDR2 is SVGIG (reference sequence). CDR3 length: 16 amino acids. Here the CDR3 reads CAWSVGSGGGTDTQYF. The CDR3, as DNA: TGTGCCTGGAGTGTGGGTAGCGGGGGAGGCACAGATACGCAGTATTTT. The entire variable domain, with the rest obtained from reference TRBV30 and TRBJ2-3, is as follows: SQTIHQWPATLVQPVGSPLSLECTVEGTSNPNLYWYRQAAGRGLQLLFYSVGIGQISSEVPQNLSASRPQDRQFILSSKKLLLSDSGFYLCAWSVGSGGGTDTQYFGPGTRLTVL.

This clone was seen just once. The chain has TRBV6-6 and TRBJ1-2; D gene unclear. V was clipped by 2 bases and J by 4 bases, with 8 bases between them. Germline CDR1 and CDR2: MNHNY and SVGAGI (reference sequence). This CDR3 has 13 amino acids. In DNA form, the CDR3 reads TGTGCCAGCAGTTACGGGTCCGCCTATGGCTACACCTTC. The encoded protein is CASSYGSAYGYTF.

V usage is TRBV5-5 and J usage is TRBJ1-6, with a tentative D call TRBD1 (5 bases). Trimming cost V 4 bases and J 0 bases, with 11 bases left between them. Looked up from germline, CDR1 is SGHKS and CDR2 is YYEKEE (reference sequence). This CDR3 has 16 residues. DNA of the CDR3: TGTGCCAGCAGCCCCGGACACCGCTCCTATAATTCACCCCTCCACTTT. Encoded protein: CASSPGHRSYNSPLHF. The full variable domain, in which reference TRBV5-5 and TRBJ1-6 provide the parts outside the CDR3, is DAGVTQSPTHLIKTRGQQVTLRCSPISGHKSVSWYQQVLGQGPQFIFQYYEKEERGRGNFPDRFSARQFPNYSSELNVNALLLGDSALYLCASSPGHRSYNSPLHFGNGTRLTVT.

The gene calls are TRBV6-5 and TRBJ1-1, with no clear D. This CDR3 has 13 amino acids. With 0 bases removed from V and 5 bases from J, the gap between germline ends came to 7 bases. Germline V lookup: CDR1 MNHEY, CDR2 SVGAGI. This chain's CDR3 is CASSYSRVTEAFF. In DNA, the CDR3 is TGTGCCAGCAGTTACTCGAGAGTTACTGAAGCTTTCTTT.

This clone was counted between two and nine times. This chain uses TRBV7-3 with TRBJ2-2; possibly TRBD1 or TRBD2 for D (5 bases each). CDR3 length: 15 amino acids. Per the germline V gene, CDR1 is SGHTA and CDR2 is FQGTGA. V was pared by 1 base and J by 3 bases, with 9 bases between. CDR3 coding DNA: TGTGCCAGCAGCTTAATCGGGACCGACACCGGGGAGCTGTTTTTT. Translated, it gives CASSLIGTDTGELFF.

The V call is TRBV7-2, the J call TRBJ2-7, with D possibly matching TRBD2 (6 bases). This CDR3 is built from 15 residues. V lost 0 bases and J 0 bases, leaving 9 bases between the germline ends. Germline V CDR1 and CDR2: SGHTA, FQGNSA. The CDR3 region is CASSLAPGSSYEQYV. CDR3 DNA sequence: TGTGCCAGCAGCTTAGCTCCCGGGAGCTCCTACGAGCAGTACGTC.

This clone occurred a few times. The chain joins TRBV19 to TRBJ1-2; 7 bases agree with TRBD1. V shed 2 bases, J shed 4 bases, and the junction held 7 bases outside the gene matches. The CDR3 contains 15 residues. Germline CDR1 LNHDA, CDR2 SQIVND (reference sequence). The chain's CDR3 is CASSIYDRAPYGYTF. CDR3 DNA: TGTGCCAGTAGTATATATGACAGGGCCCCCTATGGCTACACCTTC.

V gene TRBV6-1 combines with J gene TRBJ2-1; 9 bases agree with TRBD1. V dropped 4 bases and J dropped 9; count of bases not matched to a gene: 13. Germline V lookup: CDR1 MNHNS, CDR2 SASEGT. CDR3 length: 16 amino acids. In DNA, the CDR3 is TGTGCCAGCAGTGCCGACTTTTGGACAGGGGCGACTGAGCAGTTCTTC. Protein product: CASSADFWTGATEQFF.

This chain uses TRBV30 with TRBJ2-7; 7 bases are a match to TRBD2. The germline CDR1 and CDR2 sequences are GTSNPN and SVGIG (reference sequence). V was pared by 8 bases and J by 5 bases, with 9 bases of the junction left unmatched. The CDR3 covers 12 residues. CDR3 sequence (DNA): TGTGCCCAGGCGGGGGTTAGAAACGAGCAGTACTTC. Protein sequence: CAQAGVRNEQYF.

The CDR3 protein is CASSEYLSGAGGTYEQYF. The CDR3 region has the DNA TGTGCCAGCAGTGAATACTTGTCCGGAGCGGGGGGCACCTACGAGCAGTACTTC. V usage is TRBV6-1 and J usage is TRBJ2-7; the match to TRBD2 covers 9 bases. This CDR3 is built from 18 residues. V lost 2 bases to trimming and J lost 2 bases; unmatched junction nucleotides: 13. Germline assignment: CDR1 MNHNS and CDR2 SASEGT.

V gene TRBV23-1 combines with J gene TRBJ2-7; weak D call: TRBD2 (6 bases). TRBV23-1 carries the ORF label, with uncertain function. Trimming removed 2 bases at V and 5 bases at J, with 13 bases between. The length of the CDR3 is 14 residues. CDR3 in DNA: TGCGCCAGCAGTCAAAGGAGGGACGAGGACGAGCAGTACTTC. Protein product: CASSQRRDEDEQYF.

V usage is TRBV9 and J usage is TRBJ2-5, with D maybe TRBD1 (6 bases). This CDR3 has 15 amino acids. Trimming pared 0 bases from V and 4 bases from J, leaving 13 bases between. In germline, CDR1 is SGDLS, CDR2 YYNGEE. CDR3 protein: CASSVGGPVGETQYF. Here the CDR3 DNA reads TGTGCCAGCAGCGTAGGGGGGCCGGTAGGAGAGACCCAGTACTTC.

In DNA form, the CDR3 reads TGTGCCAGCAGCGGGGGACAGGCCTACGAGCAGTACTTC. Its translation is CASSGGQAYEQYF. This rearrangement joins TRBV2 to TRBJ2-7; 8 nucleotides agree with TRBD1. Trimming at V came to 6 bases and at J to 2 bases, leaving 3 bases not matched to a gene. The germline V gene encodes CDR1 SNHLY and CDR2 FYNNEI. This CDR3 has 13 residues.

Written as DNA, the CDR3 is TGCGCCAGCAGCCCCACCCCCACAGGGTTTAGTCTGAACACTGAAGCTTTCTTT. The encoded protein is CASSPTPTGFSLNTEAFF. The V and J genes are TRBV4-1 and TRBJ1-1; D perhaps matches TRBD1 (6 bases). The CDR3 is made up of 18 amino acids. CDR1 is MGHRA and CDR2 is YSYEKL in the germline V gene. V was trimmed by 4 bases and J by 0 bases, leaving 21 bases between them.

CDR3 residues: CASTSLVRGNEQFF. Written as DNA, the CDR3 is TGTGCCAGCACTTCTCTGGTGAGGGGGAATGAGCAGTTCTTC. The gene calls are TRBV11-2 and TRBJ2-1, with D maybe TRBD1 (6 bases). The germline V gene has CDR1 SGHAT and CDR2 FQNNGV. The length of the CDR3 is 14 residues. Trimming cost V 7 bases and J 7 bases, with 17 bases left between them.

This clone was seen more than once but under ten times. This chain links TRBV27 with TRBJ2-1; 7 bases are shared with TRBD2. The J segment lost 4 bases and the V segment lost 4 bases, leaving 10 bases of the junction unmatched. The length of the CDR3 is 16 residues. Germline V gene sequence: CDR1 MNHEY, CDR2 SMNVEV (reference sequence). This CDR3 is CASSWGGSQIYNEQFF. The CDR3 bases are TGTGCCAGCAGTTGGGGGGGGTCCCAAATTTACAATGAGCAGTTCTTC.